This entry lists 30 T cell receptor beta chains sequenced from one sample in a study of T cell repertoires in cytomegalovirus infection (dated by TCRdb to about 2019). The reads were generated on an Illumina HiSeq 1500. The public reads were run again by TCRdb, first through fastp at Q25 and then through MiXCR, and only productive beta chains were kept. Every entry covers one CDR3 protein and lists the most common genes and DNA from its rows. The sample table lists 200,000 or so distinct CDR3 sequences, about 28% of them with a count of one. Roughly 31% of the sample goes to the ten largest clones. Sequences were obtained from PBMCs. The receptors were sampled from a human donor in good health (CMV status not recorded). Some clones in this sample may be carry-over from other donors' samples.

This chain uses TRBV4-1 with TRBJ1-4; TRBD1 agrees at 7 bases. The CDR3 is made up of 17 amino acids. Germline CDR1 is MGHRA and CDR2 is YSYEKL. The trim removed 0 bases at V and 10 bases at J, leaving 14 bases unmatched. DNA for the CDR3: TGCGCCAGCAGCCAAGAAGGAAGGCAACAGGGGCCGGCAAAACTGTTTTTT. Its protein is CASSQEGRQQGPAKLFF.

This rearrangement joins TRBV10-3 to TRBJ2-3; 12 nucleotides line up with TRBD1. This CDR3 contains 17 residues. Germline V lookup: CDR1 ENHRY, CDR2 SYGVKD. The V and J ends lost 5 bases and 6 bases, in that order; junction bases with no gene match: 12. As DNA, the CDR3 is TGTGCCATCAGTCCGGGACAGGGGGCTCAGGTGGCCGATACGCAGTATTTT. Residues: CAISPGQGAQVADTQYF.

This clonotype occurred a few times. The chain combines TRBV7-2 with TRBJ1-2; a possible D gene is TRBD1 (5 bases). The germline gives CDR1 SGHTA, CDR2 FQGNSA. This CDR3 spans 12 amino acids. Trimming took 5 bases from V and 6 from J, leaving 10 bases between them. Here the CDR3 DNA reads TGTGCCAGCAGCCCAGGGTGGGATGGCTACACCTTC. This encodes CASSPGWDGYTF.

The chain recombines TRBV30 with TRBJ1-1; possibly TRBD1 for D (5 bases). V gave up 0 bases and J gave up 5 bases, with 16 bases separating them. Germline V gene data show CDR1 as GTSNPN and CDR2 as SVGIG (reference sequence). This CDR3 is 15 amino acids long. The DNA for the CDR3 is TGTGCCTGGAGTGTACAAGGGGCGGGTGGTACTGAAGCTTTCTTT. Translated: CAWSVQGAGGTEAFF.

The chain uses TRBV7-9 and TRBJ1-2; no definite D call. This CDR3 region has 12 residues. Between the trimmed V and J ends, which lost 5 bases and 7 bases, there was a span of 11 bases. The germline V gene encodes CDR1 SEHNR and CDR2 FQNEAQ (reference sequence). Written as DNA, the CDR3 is TGTGCCAGCAGCCCCCGGATGGGTGGCTACACCTTC. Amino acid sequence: CASSPRMGGYTF.

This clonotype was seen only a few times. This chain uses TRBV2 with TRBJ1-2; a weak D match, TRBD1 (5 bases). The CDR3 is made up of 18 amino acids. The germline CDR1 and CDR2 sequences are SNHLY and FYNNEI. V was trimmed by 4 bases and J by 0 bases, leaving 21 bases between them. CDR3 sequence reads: CASSVPRDVFGSNYGYTF. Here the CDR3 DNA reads TGTGCCAGCAGTGTCCCAAGGGACGTTTTTGGATCTAACTATGGCTACACCTTC.

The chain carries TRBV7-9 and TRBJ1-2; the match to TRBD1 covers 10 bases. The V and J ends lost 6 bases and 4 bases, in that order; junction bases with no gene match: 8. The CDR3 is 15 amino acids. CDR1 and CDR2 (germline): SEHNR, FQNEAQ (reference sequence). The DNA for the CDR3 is TGTGCCAGCAGTTCGACAGGGGGCAGTGGCTATGGCTACACCTTC. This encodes CASSSTGGSGYGYTF.

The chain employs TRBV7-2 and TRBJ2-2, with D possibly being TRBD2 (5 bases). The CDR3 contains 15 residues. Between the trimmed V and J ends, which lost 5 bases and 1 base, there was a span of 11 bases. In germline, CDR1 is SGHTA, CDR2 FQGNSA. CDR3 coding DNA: TGTGCCAGCAGCGGCAACGGAGGGAACACCGGGGAGCTGTTTTTT. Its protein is CASSGNGGNTGELFF.

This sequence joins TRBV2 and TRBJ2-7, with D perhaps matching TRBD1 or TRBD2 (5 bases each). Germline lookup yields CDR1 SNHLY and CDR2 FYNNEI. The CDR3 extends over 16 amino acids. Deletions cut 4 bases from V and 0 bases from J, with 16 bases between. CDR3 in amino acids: CASSGVVGTSSYEQYF. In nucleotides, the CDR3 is TGTGCCAGCAGTGGAGTGGTAGGGACCAGCTCCTACGAGCAGTACTTC. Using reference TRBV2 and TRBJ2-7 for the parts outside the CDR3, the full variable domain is EPEVTQTPSHQVTQMGQEVILRCVPISNHLYFYWYRQILGQKVEFLVSFYNNEISEKSEIFDDQFSVERPDGSNFTLKIRSTKLEDSAMYFCASSGVVGTSSYEQYFGPGTRLTVT.

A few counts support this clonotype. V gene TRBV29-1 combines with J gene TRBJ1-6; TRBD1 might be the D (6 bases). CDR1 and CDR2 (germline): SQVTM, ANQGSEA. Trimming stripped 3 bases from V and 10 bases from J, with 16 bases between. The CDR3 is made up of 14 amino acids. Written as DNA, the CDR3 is TGCAGCGTTGATGGCCCAGGGGAGGGATCACCCCTCCACTTT. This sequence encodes CSVDGPGEGSPLHF.

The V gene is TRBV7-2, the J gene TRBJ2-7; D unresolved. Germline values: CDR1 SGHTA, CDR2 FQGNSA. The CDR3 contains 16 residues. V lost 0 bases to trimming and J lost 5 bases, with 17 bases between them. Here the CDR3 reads CASSLALSGSGDEQYF. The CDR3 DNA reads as TGTGCCAGCAGCTTAGCGCTGTCCGGGTCAGGCGACGAGCAGTACTTC.

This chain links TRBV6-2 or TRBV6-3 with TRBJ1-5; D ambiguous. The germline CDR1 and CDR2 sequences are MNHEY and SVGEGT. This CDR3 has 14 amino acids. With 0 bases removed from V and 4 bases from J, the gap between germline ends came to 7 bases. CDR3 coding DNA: TGTGCCAGCAGTTACTCCGACGGAAATCAGCCCCAGCATTTT. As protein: CASSYSDGNQPQHF.

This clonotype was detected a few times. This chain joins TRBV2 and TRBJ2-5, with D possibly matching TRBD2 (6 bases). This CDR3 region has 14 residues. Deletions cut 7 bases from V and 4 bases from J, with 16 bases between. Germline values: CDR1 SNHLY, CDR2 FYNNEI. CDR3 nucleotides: TGTGCCAGCACCGAAGGGCGGGGAAGAGAGACCCAGTACTTC. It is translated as CASTEGRGRETQYF.

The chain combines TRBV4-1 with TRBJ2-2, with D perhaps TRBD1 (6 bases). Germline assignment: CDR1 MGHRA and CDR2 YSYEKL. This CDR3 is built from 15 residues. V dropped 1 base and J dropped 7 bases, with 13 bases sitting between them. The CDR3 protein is CASSQALQGIGELFF. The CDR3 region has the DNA TGCGCCAGCAGCCAAGCCCTCCAGGGGATCGGGGAGCTGTTTTTT.

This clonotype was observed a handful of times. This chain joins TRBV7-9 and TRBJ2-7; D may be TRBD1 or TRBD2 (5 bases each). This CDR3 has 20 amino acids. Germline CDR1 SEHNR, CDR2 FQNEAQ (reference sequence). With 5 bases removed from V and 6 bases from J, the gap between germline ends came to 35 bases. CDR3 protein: CASSPRTGRPSRPGGTEQYF. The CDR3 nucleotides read TGTGCCAGCAGCCCGAGGACGGGACGGCCGAGCCGGCCGGGCGGTACCGAGCAGTACTTC.

Here the CDR3 DNA reads TGTGCCAGCAGCTTCTCTCTAGCGGGACGAATCTCCTACGAGCAGTACTTC. It yields the protein CASSFSLAGRISYEQYF. This chain connects TRBV7-9 to TRBJ2-7, with TRBD2 matching over 9 bases. This CDR3 spans 17 amino acids. Unmatched junction bases numbered 9, after V lost 3 bases and J lost 0 bases. The germline V gene has CDR1 SEHNR and CDR2 FQNEAQ (reference sequence). The full variable domain, its missing parts supplied by reference TRBV7-9 and TRBJ2-7, is DTGVSQNPRHKITKRGQNVTFRCDPISEHNRLYWYRQTLGQGPEFLTYFQNEAQLEKSRLLSDRFSAERPKGSFSTLEIQRTEQGDSAMYLCASSFSLAGRISYEQYFGPGTRLTVT.

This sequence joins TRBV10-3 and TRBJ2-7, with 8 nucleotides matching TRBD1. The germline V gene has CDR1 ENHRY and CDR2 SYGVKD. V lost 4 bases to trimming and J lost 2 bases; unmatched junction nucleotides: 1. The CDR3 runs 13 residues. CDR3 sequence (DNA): TGTGCCATCAGTGGGGACAGGACCTACGAGCAGTACTTC. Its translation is CAISGDRTYEQYF.

The CDR3 is CASRRGQVVNQPQHF. For the CDR3, the DNA is TGTGCCAGCAGAAGAGGACAGGTAGTCAATCAGCCCCAGCATTTT. The rearrangement joins TRBV6-6 to TRBJ1-5; 7 bases are shared with TRBD1. V dropped 6 bases and J dropped 3; count of bases not matched to a gene: 8. The CDR3 has 15 amino acids. Per germline, CDR1 MNHNY and CDR2 SVGAGI (reference sequence).

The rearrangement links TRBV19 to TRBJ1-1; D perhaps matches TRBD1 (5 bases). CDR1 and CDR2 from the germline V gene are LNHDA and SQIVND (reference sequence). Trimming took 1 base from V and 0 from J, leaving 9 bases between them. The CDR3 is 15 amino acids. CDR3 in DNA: TGTGCCAGTAGTATAGTTTCCAGGGTGAACACTGAAGCTTTCTTT. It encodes CASSIVSRVNTEAFF. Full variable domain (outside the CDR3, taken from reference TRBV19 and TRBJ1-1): DGGITQSPKYLFRKEGQNVTLSCEQNLNHDAMYWYRQDPGQGLRLIYYSQIVNDFQKGDIAEGYSVSREKKESFPLTVTSAQKNPTAFYLCASSIVSRVNTEAFFGQGTRLTVV.

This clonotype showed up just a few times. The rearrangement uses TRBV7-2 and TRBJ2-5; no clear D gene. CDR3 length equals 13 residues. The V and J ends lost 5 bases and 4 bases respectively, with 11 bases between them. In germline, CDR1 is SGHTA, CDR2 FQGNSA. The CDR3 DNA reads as TGTGCCAGCAGCCCACGCTTTCCAGAGACCCAGTACTTC. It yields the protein CASSPRFPETQYF.

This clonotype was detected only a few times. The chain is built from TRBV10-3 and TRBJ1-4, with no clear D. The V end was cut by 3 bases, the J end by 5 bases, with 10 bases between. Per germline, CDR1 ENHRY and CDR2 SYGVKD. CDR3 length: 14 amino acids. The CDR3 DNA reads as TGTGCCATCAGTGAAGGCAGGCTGAATGAAAAACTGTTTTTT. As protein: CAISEGRLNEKLFF.

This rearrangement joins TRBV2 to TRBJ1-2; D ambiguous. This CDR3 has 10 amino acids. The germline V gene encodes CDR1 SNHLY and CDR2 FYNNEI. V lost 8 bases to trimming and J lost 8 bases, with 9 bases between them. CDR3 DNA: TGTGCCAGCCTTCGAGTAGGCTACACCTTC. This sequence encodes CASLRVGYTF.

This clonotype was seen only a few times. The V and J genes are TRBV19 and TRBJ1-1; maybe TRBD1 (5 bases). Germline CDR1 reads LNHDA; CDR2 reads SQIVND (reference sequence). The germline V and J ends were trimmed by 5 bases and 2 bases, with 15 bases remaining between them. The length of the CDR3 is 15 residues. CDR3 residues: CASSLTGWSNTEAFF. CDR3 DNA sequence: TGTGCCAGTAGTTTAACAGGATGGAGCAACACTGAAGCTTTCTTT.

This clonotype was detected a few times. This chain's CDR3 is CAWSPGRNTEAFF. The DNA of the CDR3 is TGTGCCTGGAGTCCCGGACGGAACACTGAAGCTTTCTTT. This sequence joins TRBV30 and TRBJ1-1; D is undetermined. V was shortened by 2 bases and J by 1 base, with 8 bases between the two germline ends. The CDR3 covers 13 residues. CDR1 GTSNPN and CDR2 SVGIG come from the germline V gene (reference sequence).

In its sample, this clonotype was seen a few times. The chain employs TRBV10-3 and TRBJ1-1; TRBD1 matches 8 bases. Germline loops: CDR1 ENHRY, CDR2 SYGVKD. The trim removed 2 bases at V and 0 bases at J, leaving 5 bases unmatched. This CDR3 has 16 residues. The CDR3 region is CAISEQGASMNTEAFF. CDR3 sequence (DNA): TGTGCCATCAGTGAGCAGGGGGCATCAATGAACACTGAAGCTTTCTTT.

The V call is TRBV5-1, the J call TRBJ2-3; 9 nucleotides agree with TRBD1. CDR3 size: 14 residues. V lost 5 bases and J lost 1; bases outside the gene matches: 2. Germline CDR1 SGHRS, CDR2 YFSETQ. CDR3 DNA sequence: TGCGCCAGCAGTACAGGGGGCGGCACAGATACGCAGTATTTT. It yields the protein CASSTGGGTDTQYF.

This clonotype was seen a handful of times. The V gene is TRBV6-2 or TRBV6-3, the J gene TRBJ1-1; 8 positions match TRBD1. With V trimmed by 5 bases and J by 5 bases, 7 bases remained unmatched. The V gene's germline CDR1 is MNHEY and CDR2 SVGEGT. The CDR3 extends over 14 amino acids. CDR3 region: CASSQDREKTEAFF. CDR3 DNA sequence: TGTGCCAGCAGTCAGGACAGGGAGAAGACTGAAGCTTTCTTT.

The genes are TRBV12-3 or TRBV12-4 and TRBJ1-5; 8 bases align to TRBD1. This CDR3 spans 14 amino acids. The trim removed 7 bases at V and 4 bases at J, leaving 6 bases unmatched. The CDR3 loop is CASTTGQVNQPQHF. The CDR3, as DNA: TGTGCCAGCACAACGGGACAGGTTAATCAGCCCCAGCATTTT.

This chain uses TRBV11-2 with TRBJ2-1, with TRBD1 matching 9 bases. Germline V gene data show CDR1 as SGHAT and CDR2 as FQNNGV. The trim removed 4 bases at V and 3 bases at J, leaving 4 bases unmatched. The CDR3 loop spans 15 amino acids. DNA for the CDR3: TGTGCCAGCAGCTCGCCGGGACAGGGCTACAATGAGCAGTTCTTC. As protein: CASSSPGQGYNEQFF.

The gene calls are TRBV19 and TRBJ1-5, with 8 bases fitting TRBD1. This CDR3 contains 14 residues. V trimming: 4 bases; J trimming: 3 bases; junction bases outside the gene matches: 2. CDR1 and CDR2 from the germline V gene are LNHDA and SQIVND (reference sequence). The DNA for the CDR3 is TGTGCCAGTAGTACGGGACAGGTCAATCAGCCCCAGCATTTT. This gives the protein CASSTGQVNQPQHF.